This T cell receptor beta chain was identified during a study of blood T cell repertoires in COVID-19. TCRdb keeps only in-frame clones here, not all; method: immunoSEQ multiplex PCR. Of fewer than 300,000 clones detected, approximately 91% appear once; the ten largest clones hold approximately 0.8%. This CDR3 contains 14 residues. Per the germline V gene, CDR1 is LNHDA and CDR2 is SQIVND (reference sequence). Losses at the gene ends were 7 bases for V and 2 bases for J; bases not matched to a gene: 4. Sequencing was carried out using peripheral blood. The genes are TRBV19 and TRBJ2-3; 9 bases line up with TRBD2. This TCR was recovered from a young woman with acute or convalescent COVID-19. DNA of the CDR3: TGTGCCAGTAACTCGGGACTAGCCACAGATACGCAGTATTTT. It encodes CASNSGLATDTQYF.